This T cell receptor (beta chain) was captured in a study of blood T cell repertoires in COVID-19. As originally analysed: Amplifying reference gene primers gave estimates of nucleated cell counts. The method was immunoSEQ multiplex PCR; TCRdb's version includes in-frame clones alone and lacks a portion of them. The DNA was the basis for D and trimming; V, J and clone size are from that table. The table includes roughly 120,000 clones, 75% to 85% detected once. The germline V gene encodes CDR1 LGHNA and CDR2 YNFKEQ. The CDR3 runs to 14 residues. Trimming at V came to 4 bases and at J to 4 bases, leaving 6 bases not matched to a gene.

The chain uses TRBV4-2 and TRBJ1-2, with TRBD1 identical over 7 bases. The sequence was obtained from a man between 65 and 85 years old with acute or convalescent COVID-19. What was sequenced was peripheral blood. In DNA form, the CDR3 reads TGTGCCAGCAGCCCAGCCAGGGGGATCTATGGCTACACCTTC. Its translation is CASSPARGIYGYTF.